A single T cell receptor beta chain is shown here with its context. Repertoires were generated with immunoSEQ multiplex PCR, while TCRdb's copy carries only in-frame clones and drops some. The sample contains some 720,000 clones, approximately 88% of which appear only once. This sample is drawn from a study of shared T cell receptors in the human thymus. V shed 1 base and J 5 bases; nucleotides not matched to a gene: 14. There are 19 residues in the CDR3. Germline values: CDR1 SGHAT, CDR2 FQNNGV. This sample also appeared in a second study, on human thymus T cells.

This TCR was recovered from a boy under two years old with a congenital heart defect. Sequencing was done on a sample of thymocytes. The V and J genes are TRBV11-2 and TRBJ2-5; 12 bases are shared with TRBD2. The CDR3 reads CASSLVMEARLAGGETQYF. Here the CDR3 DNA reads TGTGCCAGCAGCTTAGTCATGGAGGCGAGGCTAGCGGGGGGGGAGACCCAGTACTTC.